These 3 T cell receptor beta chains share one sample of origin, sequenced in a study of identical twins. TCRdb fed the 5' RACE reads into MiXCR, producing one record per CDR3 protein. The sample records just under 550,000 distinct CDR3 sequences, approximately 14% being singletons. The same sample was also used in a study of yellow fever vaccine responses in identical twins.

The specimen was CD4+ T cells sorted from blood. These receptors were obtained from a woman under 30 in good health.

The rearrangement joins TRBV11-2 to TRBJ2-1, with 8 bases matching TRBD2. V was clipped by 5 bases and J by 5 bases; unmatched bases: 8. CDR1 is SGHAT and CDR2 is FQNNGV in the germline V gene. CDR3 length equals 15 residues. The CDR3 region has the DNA TGTGCCAGCAGCCTGCCGGGACTAGGGAACAATGAGCAGTTCTTC. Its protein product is CASSLPGLGNNEQFF.

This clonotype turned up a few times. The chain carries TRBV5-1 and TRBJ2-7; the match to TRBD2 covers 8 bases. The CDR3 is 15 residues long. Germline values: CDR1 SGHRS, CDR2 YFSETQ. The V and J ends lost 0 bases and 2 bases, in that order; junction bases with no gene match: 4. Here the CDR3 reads CASSLDPGRAYEQYF. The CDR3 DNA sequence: TGCGCCAGCAGCTTGGATCCCGGGAGGGCCTACGAGCAGTACTTC.

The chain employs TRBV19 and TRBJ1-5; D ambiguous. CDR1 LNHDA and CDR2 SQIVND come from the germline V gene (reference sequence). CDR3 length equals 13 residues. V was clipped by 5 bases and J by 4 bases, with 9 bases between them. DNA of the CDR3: TGTGCCAGTAGTGACGCCAGGAATCAGCCCCAGCATTTT. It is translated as CASSDARNQPQHF. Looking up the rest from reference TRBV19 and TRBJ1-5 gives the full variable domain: DGGITQSPKYLFRKEGQNVTLSCEQNLNHDAMYWYRQDPGQGLRLIYYSQIVNDFQKGDIAEGYSVSREKKESFPLTVTSAQKNPTAFYLCASSDARNQPQHFGDGTRLSIL.